The T cell receptor beta chain under discussion was sequenced for a study of blood T cells in healthy people across ages. The authors ran a second PCR of roughly 7 to 11 cycles using a sample-barcoded 5' primer and a J-beta primer mix. TCRdb re-derived calls from the 5' RACE reads in MiXCR, one entry per CDR3 protein. In the table there are 780,000 or so distinct CDR3 sequences, roughly 56% of which are singletons. Aged roughly 6 to 95, donors were systemically healthy Caucasians from Russia. Germline values: CDR1 LGHNA, CDR2 YNFKEQ. This CDR3 is 14 amino acids long. The V end was cut by 0 bases, the J end by 12 bases, with 18 bases between.

V gene TRBV4-2 combines with J gene TRBJ2-7, with D tentatively TRBD2 (6 bases). The sequence derives from a man aged 40-49 years in good health. Sequenced: blood. The CDR3 loop is CASSQDRSSGPSYF. The CDR3 nucleotides read TGTGCCAGCAGCCAAGATAGGAGTAGCGGTCCCTCGTACTTC.